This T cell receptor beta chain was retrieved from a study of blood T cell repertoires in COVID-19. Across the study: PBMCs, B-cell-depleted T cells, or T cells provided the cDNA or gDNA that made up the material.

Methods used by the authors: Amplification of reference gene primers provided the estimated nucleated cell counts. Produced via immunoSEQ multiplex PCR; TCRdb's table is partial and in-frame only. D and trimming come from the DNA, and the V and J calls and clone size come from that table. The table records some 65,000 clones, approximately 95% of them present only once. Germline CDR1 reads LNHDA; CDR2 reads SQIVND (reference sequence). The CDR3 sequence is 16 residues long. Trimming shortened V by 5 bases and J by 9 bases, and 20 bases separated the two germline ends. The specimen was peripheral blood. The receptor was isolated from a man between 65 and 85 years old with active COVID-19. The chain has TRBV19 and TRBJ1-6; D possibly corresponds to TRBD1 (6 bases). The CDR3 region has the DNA TGTGCCAGTAGTCCACCGCCCACAGGGATCGGTTCACCCCTCCACTTT. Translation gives CASSPPPTGIGSPLHF.